The T cell receptor beta chain under discussion was sequenced for a study of blood T cell repertoires in COVID-19. About the research overall: Spain, Italy and the United States supplied samples that represented acute and convalescent COVID-19.

CDR1 is ENHRY, CDR2 SYGVKD, per germline. V lost 6 bases and J lost 4; bases outside the gene matches: 6. The CDR3 has 14 amino acids. Residents of over 20 US areas, aged roughly 18 to 90 years, made up the participants. Assay: immunoSEQ multiplex PCR; the TCRdb copy retains only in-frame clones and omits some. The sample holds about 300,000 clones, roughly nine tenths seen once. Input material: PBMCs or T cells enriched from blood (not recorded which). The source is a woman between 45 and 60 years old who had been exposed to COVID-19. The V gene is TRBV10-3, the J gene TRBJ2-5; TRBD1 aligns across 9 bases. In DNA, the CDR3 is TGTGCCATCAGCCGCGGGACAGGGTTAGAGACCCAGTACTTC. Encoded protein: CAISRGTGLETQYF.